Listed below are T cell receptor beta chains from one sample, sequenced in a study of CD8+CD57+ T cells in acquired aplastic anemia. Via MiXCR, TCRdb re-called the reads, giving one row per CDR3 protein. The table lists 130,000 or so distinct CDR3 sequences, nearly 40% of them singletons. Source material: sorted CD4+, CD8+, or CD8+CD57+ T cells (not recorded which) from PBMCs. The receptors come from a human donor with aplastic anemia. CDR3s include the opening cysteine and the closing phenylalanine or tryptophan. The order of the fields is V gene, clone size, D gene, J gene, CDR3 DNA, CDR3 protein. A D gene is named only where the DNA matches it firmly. Where a row states a size, it is once, few, many or the class of an expanded clone; other rows omit it.

V: TRBV7-2; size: NA; D: TRBD1; J: TRBJ2-7; DNA: TGTGCCAGCCGACAGGGGAGGGAGCAGTACTTC; CDR3: CASRQGREQYF
V: TRBV4-2; size: few; D: TRBD2; J: TRBJ2-3; DNA: TGTGCCAGCAGCCCGGGGGGAGTTTTTCGGGATACGCAGTATTTT; CDR3: CASSPGGVFRDTQYF
V: TRBV2; size: NA; D: NA; J: TRBJ1-1; DNA: TGTGCCAGCAGCCAAAAGCGCACTGAAGCTTTCTTT; CDR3: CASSQKRTEAFF
V: TRBV6-5; size: NA; D: NA; J: TRBJ1-2; DNA: TGTGCCAGCAGTTACTCGACATTGCTGGATGGCTACACCTTC; CDR3: CASSYSTLLDGYTF
V: TRBV9; size: NA; D: NA; J: TRBJ1-2; DNA: TGTGCCAGCAGCGTAGCTACGACGGGTGGCTACACCTTC; CDR3: CASSVATTGGYTF
V: TRBV18; size: NA; D: NA; J: TRBJ1-1; DNA: TGTGCCAGCTCACCGGCCAACGGGCTGAACACTGAAGCTTTCTTT; CDR3: CASSPANGLNTEAFF
V: TRBV20-1; size: many; D: NA; J: TRBJ1-5; DNA: TGCAGTGCGAGTTTGGACGGCAATCAGCCCCAGCATTTT; CDR3: CSASLDGNQPQHF
V: TRBV2; size: many; D: TRBD1; J: TRBJ1-1; DNA: TGTGCCAGCAAACGGGACAGGGACACTGAAGCTTTCTTT; CDR3: CASKRDRDTEAFF
V: TRBV10-2; size: medium-sized; D: NA; J: TRBJ2-7; DNA: TGCGCCAGCAGTCACCACGCAGCGGATACCTACGAGCAGTACTTC; CDR3: CASSHHAADTYEQYF
V: TRBV4-2; size: many; D: TRBD1; J: TRBJ1-5; DNA: TGTGCCAGCAGCCAAGATTATCCAGGGGGCCAGCCCCAGCATTTT; CDR3: CASSQDYPGGQPQHF
V: TRBV10-3; size: NA; D: NA; J: TRBJ1-5; DNA: TGTGCCATCAAACCAGCGGGGAGTCATAGCAATCAGCCCCAGCATTTT; CDR3: CAIKPAGSHSNQPQHF
V: TRBV10-2; size: NA; D: TRBD1; J: TRBJ2-6; DNA: TGCGCCAGCAGTGCCCAGCAGGGACAGGGTATTTCTGGGGCCAACGTCCTGACTTTC; CDR3: CASSAQQGQGISGANVLTF
V: TRBV7-2; size: many; D: NA; J: TRBJ2-1; DNA: TGTGCCAGCAGCTCCCCGGGGCAGCACAATGAGCAGTTCTTC; CDR3: CASSSPGQHNEQFF
V: TRBV20-1; size: many; D: TRBD1; J: TRBJ2-1; DNA: TGCAGTGCGCCTAGGACAGGGGGCAATGAGCAGTTCTTC; CDR3: CSAPRTGGNEQFF
V: TRBV11-2; size: few; D: NA; J: TRBJ1-1; DNA: TGTGCCAGCAGCTTAGAGATGGACACTGAAGCTTTCTTT; CDR3: CASSLEMDTEAFF
V: TRBV7-8; size: NA; D: NA; J: TRBJ1-4; DNA: TGTGCCAGCAGCAAAGGACGGATAACTAATGAAAAACTGTTTTTT; CDR3: CASSKGRITNEKLFF
V: TRBV9; size: NA; D: NA; J: TRBJ1-1; DNA: TGTGCCAGCAGCGGCGGGACACAAGCTTTCTTT; CDR3: CASSGGTQAFF
V: TRBV19; size: many; D: TRBD1; J: TRBJ1-4; DNA: TGTGCCAGTAGGCAAACAGGGGCCGGCGAAAAACTGTTTTTT; CDR3: CASRQTGAGEKLFF
V: TRBV6-4; size: many; D: TRBD1; J: TRBJ1-1; DNA: TGTGCCAGCAGCGCCGGGACAGGGCTCACTGAAGCTTTCTTT; CDR3: CASSAGTGLTEAFF
V: TRBV11-2; size: many; D: TRBD2; J: TRBJ2-3; DNA: TGTGCCAGCAGCTCACAGACTAGCGGGGTGTACACAGATACGCAGTATTTT; CDR3: CASSSQTSGVYTDTQYF
V: TRBV19; size: many; D: NA; J: TRBJ1-2; DNA: TGTGCCAGTAGTTTGAGGGAGGACTATGGCTACACCTTC; CDR3: CASSLREDYGYTF
V: TRBV7-6; size: NA; D: NA; J: TRBJ1-3; DNA: TGTGCCAGCAGCTTAGAGGGAAACACCATGTGTTTT; CDR3: CASSLEGNTMCF
V: TRBV29-1; size: NA; D: NA; J: TRBJ1-2; DNA: TGCAGCGTGCTGTCGGGGGGGGACTACACCTTC; CDR3: CSVLSGGDYTF
V: TRBV11-2; size: many; D: TRBD2; J: TRBJ2-1; DNA: TGTGCCAGCAGCCTCCGGACTAGCGGTCTCAATGAGCAGTTCTTC; CDR3: CASSLRTSGLNEQFF
V: TRBV20-1; size: many; D: TRBD2; J: TRBJ2-3; DNA: TGCAGTGCTATGACTAGCGGGGGTTCCACAGATACGCAGTATTTT; CDR3: CSAMTSGGSTDTQYF
V: TRBV29-1; size: NA; D: NA; J: TRBJ2-1; DNA: TGCAGCGTTAGTTTGGGGGCGGTGAATGAGCAGTTCTTC; CDR3: CSVSLGAVNEQFF
V: TRBV11-2; size: many; D: NA; J: TRBJ2-1; DNA: TGTGCCAGCAGCTTGGAGGGGAACTCCTACAATGAGCAGTTCTTC; CDR3: CASSLEGNSYNEQFF
V: TRBV25-1; size: NA; D: TRBD1; J: TRBJ1-4; DNA: TGTGCCAGCAGTGACCCTGACAGGGGACCTAATGAAAAACTGTTTTTT; CDR3: CASSDPDRGPNEKLFF
V: TRBV20-1; size: many; D: TRBD1; J: TRBJ1-2; DNA: TGCAGTGCATTGACAGGGGGCAGGGACTATGGCTACACCTTC; CDR3: CSALTGGRDYGYTF
V: TRBV20-1; size: many; D: TRBD2; J: TRBJ2-7; DNA: TGCAGTGCCCCGATGGGAGGGGTCTATTACGAGCAGTACTTC; CDR3: CSAPMGGVYYEQYF
V: TRBV2; size: NA; D: NA; J: TRBJ1-1; DNA: TGTGCCAGCAGTGAACAGGGAGGGGACACTGAAGCTTTCTTT; CDR3: CASSEQGGDTEAFF
V: TRBV29-1; size: NA; D: NA; J: TRBJ2-5; DNA: TGCAGCGTTGGGCGTTCCGGACAGTCGTACTTC; CDR3: CSVGRSGQSYF
V: TRBV7-9; size: many; D: NA; J: TRBJ2-3; DNA: TGTGCCAGCAGCCTAAAACCCTTCCGGGAAAGCACAGATACGCAGTATTTT; CDR3: CASSLKPFRESTDTQYF
V: TRBV19; size: NA; D: TRBD1; J: TRBJ1-1; DNA: TGTCCCAGTAGCCACAGGGGGGAAGGAACTGAAGCTTTCTTT; CDR3: CPSSHRGEGTEAFF
V: TRBV25-1; size: many; D: NA; J: TRBJ2-1; DNA: TGTGCCAGCAGTGAATGGGGGCGGGGGCCAAACATTTACAATGAGCAGTTCTTC; CDR3: CASSEWGRGPNIYNEQFF
V: TRBV25-1; size: NA; D: TRBD2; J: TRBJ2-3; DNA: TGTGCCAGCAGTGAGGGGGAGCGGGGAAAAGATACGCAGTATTTT; CDR3: CASSEGERGKDTQYF
V: TRBV6-1; size: many; D: NA; J: TRBJ1-3; DNA: TGTGCCAGCAGTGAGGGTCCTGGAAACACCATATATTTT; CDR3: CASSEGPGNTIYF
V: TRBV25-1; size: NA; D: NA; J: TRBJ1-1; DNA: TGTGCCAGCAGCTTGGTAGAAATTGGCAAGCACACTGAAGCTTTCTTT; CDR3: CASSLVEIGKHTEAFF
V: TRBV5-1; size: many; D: NA; J: TRBJ2-5; DNA: TGCGCCAGCAGCCCGACGGGAGCTCAAGAGACCCAGTACTTC; CDR3: CASSPTGAQETQYF
V: TRBV20-1; size: many; D: TRBD2; J: TRBJ2-5; DNA: TGCAGTGCTAGAGAAAGGCGGGGGGGCCGTGTGGAGACCCAGTACTTC; CDR3: CSARERRGGRVETQYF
V: TRBV7-8; size: NA; D: NA; J: TRBJ1-1; DNA: TGTGCCAGCAGCTCGGAAGGCAGCCCTGAAGCTTTCTTT; CDR3: CASSSEGSPEAFF
V: TRBV2; size: NA; D: NA; J: TRBJ1-1; DNA: TGTGCCAGCAGGGGGCGGGGGGGCGGCACTGAAGCTTTCTTT; CDR3: CASRGRGGGTEAFF
V: TRBV10-2; size: many; D: TRBD1; J: TRBJ1-1; DNA: TGCGCCAGCAGGAGGACAGGACCCGTGAACACTGAAGCTTTCTTT; CDR3: CASRRTGPVNTEAFF
V: TRBV7-2; size: many; D: NA; J: TRBJ2-7; DNA: TGTGCCAGCAGCCGGGGGCCCGGGTACGAGCAGTACTTC; CDR3: CASSRGPGYEQYF
V: TRBV11-2; size: many; D: NA; J: TRBJ2-3; DNA: TGTGCCAGCAGCTCCGGGACTTTCCGCACAGATACGCAGTGTTTT; CDR3: CASSSGTFRTDTQCF
V: TRBV6-1; size: few; D: NA; J: TRBJ1-1; DNA: TGTGCCAGCAGAGTAGGGGCCGGATTTAAGAACACTGAAGCTTTCTTT; CDR3: CASRVGAGFKNTEAFF
V: TRBV19; size: many; D: NA; J: TRBJ1-1; DNA: TGTGCCAGTAGTATAAGGAGGAACACTGAAGCTTTCTTT; CDR3: CASSIRRNTEAFF
V: TRBV29-1; size: NA; D: NA; J: TRBJ2-3; DNA: TGCAGCGCGACAATAAACGCAGATACGCAGTATTTT; CDR3: CSATINADTQYF
V: TRBV9; size: many; D: TRBD1; J: TRBJ2-1; DNA: TGTGCCAGCAGCGTCGGACAGGGGCAAGGGGAGCAGTTCTTC; CDR3: CASSVGQGQGEQFF
V: TRBV7-6; size: NA; D: TRBD1; J: TRBJ2-1; DNA: TGTGCCAGCAGCTTAGGAGTGGGACAGGGGAACTACAATGAGCAGTTCTTC; CDR3: CASSLGVGQGNYNEQFF
V: TRBV19; size: NA; D: NA; J: TRBJ1-6; DNA: TGTGCCGGTAGTATTCGGTTGGGGTATCCACCCCTCCACTTT; CDR3: CAGSIRLGYPPLHF
V: TRBV4-1; size: few; D: TRBD2; J: TRBJ2-3; DNA: TGCGCCAGCAGCCAAGATGGGCGGGGGAACACAGATACGCAGTATTTT; CDR3: CASSQDGRGNTDTQYF
V: TRBV7-3; size: many; D: NA; J: TRBJ1-1; DNA: TGTGCCAGCAGCTCACAGGGAGGTACTGAAGCTTTCTTT; CDR3: CASSSQGGTEAFF
V: TRBV12-3/TRBV12-4; size: many; D: NA; J: TRBJ1-5; DNA: TGTGCCAGCAGTTCGAGTCCCTGGTCGGGCAATCAGCCCCAGCATTTT; CDR3: CASSSSPWSGNQPQHF
V: TRBV10-3; size: NA; D: NA; J: TRBJ2-5; DNA: TGTGCCAGCAGTCCAGACTCGACGACACTAACGGAGACCCAGTACTTC; CDR3: CASSPDSTTLTETQYF
V: TRBV10-2; size: many; D: NA; J: TRBJ1-5; DNA: TGCGCCAGCTCCGAACTACATCAGCCCCAGCATTTT; CDR3: CASSELHQPQHF
V: TRBV4-1; size: many; D: NA; J: TRBJ1-3; DNA: TGCGCCAGCAGCCAAGAAAGCGATCGGCGAAACACCATATATTTT; CDR3: CASSQESDRRNTIYF
V: TRBV13; size: many; D: TRBD2; J: TRBJ2-3; DNA: TGTGCCAGCAGCATAGCGGGGGGGCTTCTTGATACGCAGTATTTT; CDR3: CASSIAGGLLDTQYF
V: TRBV19; size: NA; D: NA; J: TRBJ1-1; DNA: TGTGCCAGTAAGGGGGATACCATGAACACTGAAGCTTTCTTT; CDR3: CASKGDTMNTEAFF